The 21 T cell receptor beta chains in this list originate from one sample, sequenced in a study of Ad26.COV2.S vaccination and SARS-CoV-2 variants. The treatment denotes: some 20 received Ad26.COV2.S at low or high dose, single or two shots; 5 received placebo; per-sample allocation not given. Sampling occurred on day 63 after the first vaccine or placebo injection. Assay used: immunoSEQ multiplex PCR; TCRdb lists only in-frame clones, some missing. Among about 480,000 clones, 87% were seen once, and the ten largest hold roughly 12%. The starting material was peripheral blood, obtained in a trial of Ad26.COV2.S vaccine versus placebo. Source of these receptors: a person between 18 and 65 years old who received the Ad26.COV2.S COVID-19 vaccine or a placebo.

The V gene is TRBV5-4, the J gene TRBJ2-7, with D perhaps being TRBD1 or TRBD2 (5 bases each). Trimming removed 3 bases at V and 2 bases at J, with 12 bases between. The CDR3 is 14 amino acids. Germline assignment: CDR1 SGHNT and CDR2 YYREEE (reference sequence). CDR3 nucleotide sequence: TGTGCCAGCAGCTCCACCCGGGGCACCTACGAGCAGTACTTC. Protein sequence: CASSSTRGTYEQYF.

The chain has TRBV30 and TRBJ2-7, with TRBD1 matching over 11 bases. Germline CDR1 is GTSNPN and CDR2 is SVGIG (reference sequence). V lost 2 bases, J lost 5 bases, and 2 bases stayed unmatched. This CDR3 contains 13 residues. DNA for the CDR3: TGTGCCTGGAGTCGGGACAGGGGGGACGAGCAGTACTTC. This gives the protein CAWSRDRGDEQYF.

The chain has TRBV7-3 and TRBJ2-3; TRBD1 or TRBD2 may be the D gene (5 bases each). This CDR3 comprises 15 residues. CDR1 is SGHTA, CDR2 FQGTGA, per germline. The V gene lost 5 bases and the J gene lost 1 base, with 13 bases spanning the gap. For the CDR3, the DNA is TGTGCCAGCAGCCGAATAGGGGACCGCACAGATACGCAGTATTTT. Amino acid sequence: CASSRIGDRTDTQYF.

This chain links TRBV6-5 with TRBJ2-7; D remains ambiguous. The CDR3 is 14 residues long. V dropped 7 bases and J dropped 3 bases, with 16 bases sitting between them. Germline V gene data show CDR1 as MNHEY and CDR2 as SVGAGI. CDR3 DNA: TGTGCCAGCAAAGCGACCTTGGGTTTCTACGAGCAGTACTTC. Amino acids: CASKATLGFYEQYF.

The rearrangement links TRBV2 to TRBJ1-2; no firm D call. The CDR3 has 16 amino acids. V was shortened by 3 bases and J by 8 bases, with 22 bases between the two germline ends. Germline values: CDR1 SNHLY, CDR2 FYNNEI. This chain's CDR3 is CASSDGIGLTPPGYTF. The CDR3 DNA reads as TGTGCCAGCAGTGATGGTATTGGACTGACACCCCCCGGCTACACCTTC.

This chain connects TRBV7-6 to TRBJ2-1; 7 bases line up with TRBD2. The V segment lost 0 bases and the J segment 5 bases; nucleotides outside the gene matches: 7. This CDR3 region has 16 residues. Germline V gene data show CDR1 as SGHVS and CDR2 as FNYEAQ. The CDR3 protein is CASSLAPWRENNEQFF. In nucleotides, the CDR3 is TGTGCCAGCAGCTTAGCCCCCTGGCGGGAGAACAATGAGCAGTTCTTC. Full variable domain (missing parts from reference TRBV7-6 and TRBJ2-1): GAGVSQSPRYKVTKRGQDVALRCDPISGHVSLYWYRQALGQGPEFLTYFNYEAQQDKSGLPNDRFSAERPEGSISTLTIQRTEQRDSAMYRCASSLAPWRENNEQFFGPGTRLTVL.

V is TRBV7-2 and J is TRBJ1-4, with D possibly TRBD1 on 6 matching bases. The CDR3 is made up of 15 amino acids. Germline loops: CDR1 SGHTA, CDR2 FQGNSA. V was cut by 0 bases and J by 4 bases, with 9 bases left in between. The CDR3 is CASSLAGRGNEKLFF. CDR3 in DNA: TGTGCCAGCAGCTTAGCAGGCAGGGGTAATGAAAAACTGTTTTTT. Variable domain in full (rest from reference TRBV7-2 and TRBJ1-4): GAGVSQSPSNKVTEKGKDVELRCDPISGHTALYWYRQSLGQGLEFLIYFQGNSAPDKSGLPSDRFSAERTGGSVSTLTIQRTQQEDSAVYLCASSLAGRGNEKLFFGSGTQLSVL.

The gene calls are TRBV28 and TRBJ1-2; TRBD1 is a possible D gene (5 bases). Per germline, CDR1 MDHEN and CDR2 SYDVKM. CDR3 length equals 14 residues. Between the trimmed V and J ends, which lost 3 bases and 4 bases, there was a span of 12 bases. The CDR3 DNA reads as TGTGCCAGCAGTTTCGGGGACGTACCCTATGGCTACACCTTC. It is translated as CASSFGDVPYGYTF.

The chain uses TRBV19 and TRBJ2-5; no firm D call. V was pared by 3 bases and J by 2 bases, with 13 bases between. CDR3 length equals 15 residues. Looked up from germline, CDR1 is LNHDA and CDR2 is SQIVND (reference sequence). CDR3 bases: TGTGCCAGTAGTATCGCCGCCCAAGATCAAGAGACCCAGTACTTC. Residues: CASSIAAQDQETQYF.

CDR3 DNA: TGTGCCATCAGTGAGTCTGGGCAGTCAATCAAAAACATTCAGTACTTC. Amino acid sequence: CAISESGQSIKNIQYF. The chain joins TRBV10-3 to TRBJ2-4; D call uncertain. V was shortened by 0 bases and J by 3 bases, with 12 bases between the two germline ends. Per the germline V gene, CDR1 is ENHRY and CDR2 is SYGVKD. This CDR3 contains 16 residues.

The rearrangement uses TRBV30 and TRBJ1-6; the match to TRBD1 covers 8 bases. The junction had 8 bases not matched to a gene; V was cut back by 1 base and J by 6 bases. Germline lookup yields CDR1 GTSNPN and CDR2 SVGIG (reference sequence). The CDR3 spans 16 residues. CDR3 bases: TGTGCCTGGAGTGGAAAACAGGGGGTTTCTAATTCACCCCTCCACTTT. Its protein is CAWSGKQGVSNSPLHF.

The gene calls are TRBV27 and TRBJ1-1, with D unclear. This CDR3 contains 14 residues. The V and J ends lost 0 bases and 3 bases respectively, with 8 bases between them. In germline, CDR1 is MNHEY, CDR2 SMNVEV (reference sequence). The CDR3 loop reads CASSLSPTDTEAFF. DNA of the CDR3: TGTGCCAGCAGTTTATCTCCCACGGACACTGAAGCTTTCTTT.

This clone has only one observation. The V call is TRBV19, the J call TRBJ2-2; 8 bases are a match to TRBD1. This CDR3 comprises 14 residues. The trim removed 5 bases at V and 6 bases at J, leaving 5 bases unmatched. The germline CDR1 and CDR2 sequences are LNHDA and SQIVND (reference sequence). The DNA for the CDR3 is TGTGCCAGTAGTTCCCGACAGGGGTCCGGGGAGCTGTTTTTT. Amino acid sequence: CASSSRQGSGELFF.

This chain connects TRBV3-1 (or the pseudogene TRBV3-2) to TRBJ2-1; D remains unclear. CDR3 length: 15 amino acids. The V gene's germline CDR1 is LGHDT and CDR2 YNNKEL (reference sequence). Trimming left V 0 bases short and J 8 bases short, with 14 bases between. CDR3 sequence (DNA): TGTGCCAGCAGCCAAGATATTGCCGCCGGCTATGAGCAGTTCTTC. This encodes CASSQDIAAGYEQFF.

The gene calls are TRBV6-2 or TRBV6-3 and TRBJ1-1; D is uncertain. The length of the CDR3 is 16 residues. Germline V gene data show CDR1 as MNHEY and CDR2 as SVGEGT. Trimming left V 0 bases short and J 2 bases short, with 13 bases between. The CDR3 sequence: CASSYSPGRTNTEAFF. CDR3 nucleotides: TGTGCCAGCAGTTACTCGCCAGGACGGACCAACACTGAAGCTTTCTTT.

This clone was counted a single time. This chain links TRBV5-6 with TRBJ2-1; TRBD2 agrees at 8 bases. The V segment lost 2 bases and the J segment 1 base; nucleotides outside the gene matches: 5. Looked up from germline, CDR1 is SGHDT and CDR2 is YYEEEE. The CDR3 has 16 amino acids. CDR3 bases: TGTGCCAGCAGCTTCCTAGCGGGCGGGTCCTACAATGAGCAGTTCTTC. It translates to CASSFLAGGSYNEQFF.

The chain recombines TRBV4-1 with TRBJ2-7; no clear D gene. This CDR3 comprises 14 residues. The germline V gene has CDR1 MGHRA and CDR2 YSYEKL. V shed 0 bases and J shed 0 bases, with 6 bases lying between them. The DNA for the CDR3 is TGCGCCAGCAGCCAAGAGTCCCTCTCCTACGAGCAGTACTTC. Amino acid sequence: CASSQESLSYEQYF.

V and J are TRBV19 and TRBJ2-5, with D possibly TRBD1 on 5 matching bases. The CDR3 runs to 15 residues. Per germline, CDR1 LNHDA and CDR2 SQIVND (reference sequence). V lost 4 bases and J 5 bases, leaving 17 bases between the germline ends. CDR3 protein: CASSTSAGLGETQYF. CDR3 in DNA: TGTGCCAGTAGTACCTCTGCAGGGCTCGGCGAGACCCAGTACTTC.

This chain uses TRBV7-2 with TRBJ2-5; TRBD2 aligns across 12 bases. The CDR3 extends over 14 amino acids. The V and J ends lost 5 bases and 9 bases, in that order; junction bases with no gene match: 7. Germline-derived CDR1 and CDR2 are SGHTA and FQGNSA. The CDR3 region has the DNA TGTGCCAGCAGCCTGGGACTAGCGGGTGAGGCCCAGTACTTC. Protein sequence: CASSLGLAGEAQYF.

This sequence joins TRBV5-5 and TRBJ1-5; tentatively, D is TRBD1 (6 bases). This CDR3 comprises 15 residues. CDR1 is SGHKS, CDR2 YYEKEE, per germline (reference sequence). The V end lost 1 base, the J end lost 4 bases, and 12 bases lay between the germline ends. The chain's CDR3 is CASSLTGSGNQPQHF. CDR3 nucleotide sequence: TGTGCCAGCAGCTTGACAGGGTCAGGTAATCAGCCCCAGCATTTT.

This chain links TRBV6-2 or TRBV6-3 with TRBJ2-7; D possibly corresponds to TRBD2 (5 bases). This CDR3 region has 16 residues. V gave up 2 bases and J gave up 0 bases, with 14 bases separating them. CDR1 and CDR2 (germline): MNHEY, SVGEGT. The CDR3 here is CASSYRLLLDSYEQYF. CDR3 sequence (DNA): TGTGCCAGCAGTTACCGTCTACTACTAGACTCCTACGAGCAGTACTTC.